Detailed here is one TCR beta chain. Its antigen is not identified. The record originates from a study of somatic mutations in cytotoxic T cells in rheumatoid arthritis. Study-level background: Each patient's diagnosis was followed right away by a blood draw (30 ml EDTA), before any treatment.

Broader study findings: Clonality of CD8+ T cells, which was compared between rheumatoid arthritis patients and age-matched healthy controls, did not differ significantly.

CDR3 length: 19 residues. Germline values: CDR1 SGHAT, CDR2 FQNNGV. V gave up 0 bases and J gave up 1 base; unmatched junction bases: 15. The data were produced by immunoSEQ multiplex PCR, yet TCRdb's version contains in-frame clones alone and is incomplete. The table has 13,000 or so clones, 82% seen once. The sample was CD8+ T cells sorted from blood. The sequence derives from an adult with rheumatoid arthritis. The genes are TRBV11-2 and TRBJ2-7, with TRBD2 matching 7 bases. The CDR3 sequence: CASSLDLFRRTSLSYEQYF. The CDR3 DNA reads as TGTGCCAGCAGCTTAGATCTATTTCGTCGGACTAGTCTTTCCTACGAGCAGTACTTC.